This note documents a single T cell receptor (beta chain) sequence. The data are from a study of cytomegalovirus exposure and HLA in healthy donors. It was with 60 Vbeta and 13 Jbeta primers that the PCR ran. In the authors' workflow: Later analysis identified tens of millions of unique TCR beta chains, roughly 11 million shared. Measured with immunoSEQ multiplex PCR; TCRdb has only the in-frame clones, and not every one. V, J and clone size are taken as reported in that table, and D and trimming were inferred from the DNA itself. The table lists approximately 35,000 clones, 60% to 70% of them singletons, with about 9.4% in the top ten. Germline CDR1 reads SGDLS; CDR2 reads YYNGEE. The CDR3 has 16 amino acids. V lost 3 bases to trimming and J lost 2 bases; unmatched junction nucleotides: 5.

The TCR was taken from a man in his forties in good health and CMV-seropositive. The gene calls are TRBV9 and TRBJ2-5; 12 bases map to TRBD2. Sequencing used PBMCs. CDR3 amino acids: CASSARTSGTQETQYF. Written as DNA, the CDR3 is TGTGCCAGCAGCGCCAGGACTAGCGGGACTCAAGAGACCCAGTACTTC.